This TCR beta chain is from a study of graft-versus-host responses after intestinal transplantation. V was shortened by 3 bases and J by 2 bases, with 11 bases between the two germline ends. Germline CDR1 is SGHTA and CDR2 is FQGNSA. The CDR3 totals 14 residues. Study results and caveats: Peak circulating GvH clone levels were associated with early post-transplant HvG declines.

Remarks on this clone: Antigen specificity is unknown.

TCRdb's table, derived via immunoSEQ multiplex PCR, lists solely in-frame clones and lacks some. The data contain roughly 56,000 clones, under 95% of them seen just once; the ten biggest clones take up 2.7%. The source of this sequence is a human patient who received an intestinal transplant, so some T cells may come from the graft donor. The chain links TRBV7-2 to TRBJ2-7; a weak D match, TRBD1 (7 bases). Sequencing was performed on PBMCs, taken roughly 120 days after intestinal transplantation. The CDR3 DNA reads TGTGCCAGCAGCTTCCCAGGGGGGACCTACGAGCAGTACTTC. It encodes CASSFPGGTYEQYF.